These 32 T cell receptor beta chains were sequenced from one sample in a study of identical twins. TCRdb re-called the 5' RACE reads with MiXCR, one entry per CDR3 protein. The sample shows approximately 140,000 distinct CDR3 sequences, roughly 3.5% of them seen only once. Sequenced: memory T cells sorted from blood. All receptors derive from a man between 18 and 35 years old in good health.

The CDR3 DNA is TGTGCCAGCAGTGACAACAGGGGAGGGAGACGGAACACTGAAGCTTTCTTT. Translated: CASSDNRGGRRNTEAFF. The chain is built from TRBV6-1 and TRBJ1-1; TRBD1 aligns across 7 bases. Germline CDR1 and CDR2: MNHNS and SASEGT. The trim removed 3 bases at V and 1 base at J, leaving 11 bases unmatched. The CDR3 is made up of 17 amino acids.

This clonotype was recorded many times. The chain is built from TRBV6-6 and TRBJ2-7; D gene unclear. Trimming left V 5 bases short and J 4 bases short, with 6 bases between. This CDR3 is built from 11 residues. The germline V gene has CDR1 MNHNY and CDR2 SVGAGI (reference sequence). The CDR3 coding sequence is TGTGCCAGCAGTAACCTTTACGAGCAGTACTTC. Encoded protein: CASSNLYEQYF.

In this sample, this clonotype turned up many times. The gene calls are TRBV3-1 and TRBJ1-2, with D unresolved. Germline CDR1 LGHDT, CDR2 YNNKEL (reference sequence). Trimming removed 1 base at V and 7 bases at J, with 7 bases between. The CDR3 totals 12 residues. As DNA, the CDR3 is TGTGCCAGCAGCCAAGGGGATACTGGCTACACCTTC. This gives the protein CASSQGDTGYTF.

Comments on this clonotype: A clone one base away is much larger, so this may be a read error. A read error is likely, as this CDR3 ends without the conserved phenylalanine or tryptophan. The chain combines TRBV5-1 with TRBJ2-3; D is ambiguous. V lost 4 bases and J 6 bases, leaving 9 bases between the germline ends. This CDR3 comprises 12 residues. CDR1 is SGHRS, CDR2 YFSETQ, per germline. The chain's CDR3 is CASSALGDTQYY. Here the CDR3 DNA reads TGCGCCAGCAGCGCCCTCGGCGATACGCAGTATTAT.

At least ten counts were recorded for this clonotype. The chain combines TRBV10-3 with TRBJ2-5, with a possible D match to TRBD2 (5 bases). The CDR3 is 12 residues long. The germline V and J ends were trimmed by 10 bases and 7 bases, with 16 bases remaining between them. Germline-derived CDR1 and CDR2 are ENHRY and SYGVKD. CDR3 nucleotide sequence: TGTGCCAGCGGGCTTGTGTTTTGGACCCAGTACTTC. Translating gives CASGLVFWTQYF.

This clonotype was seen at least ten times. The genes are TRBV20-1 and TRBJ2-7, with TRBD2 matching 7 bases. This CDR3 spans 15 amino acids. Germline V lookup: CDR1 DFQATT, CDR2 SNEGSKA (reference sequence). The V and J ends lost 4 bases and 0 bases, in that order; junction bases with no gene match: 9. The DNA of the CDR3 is TGCAGTGCTAACCCTAGCGGACCAAGCTCCTACGAGCAGTACTTC. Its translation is CSANPSGPSSYEQYF.

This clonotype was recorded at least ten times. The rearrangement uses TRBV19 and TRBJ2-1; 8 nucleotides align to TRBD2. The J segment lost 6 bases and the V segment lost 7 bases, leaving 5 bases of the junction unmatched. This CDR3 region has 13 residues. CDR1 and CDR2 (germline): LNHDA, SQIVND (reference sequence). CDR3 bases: TGTGCCAGTAAACCGGGACTAGTCAATGAGCAGTTCTTC. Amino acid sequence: CASKPGLVNEQFF.

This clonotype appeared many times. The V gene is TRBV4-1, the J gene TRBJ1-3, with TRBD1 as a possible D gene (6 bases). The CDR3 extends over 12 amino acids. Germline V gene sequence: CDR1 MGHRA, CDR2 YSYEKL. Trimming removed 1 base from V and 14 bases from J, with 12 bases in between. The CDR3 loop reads CASSQGAGVLYF. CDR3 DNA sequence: TGCGCCAGCAGCCAAGGGGCAGGGGTGCTATATTTT.

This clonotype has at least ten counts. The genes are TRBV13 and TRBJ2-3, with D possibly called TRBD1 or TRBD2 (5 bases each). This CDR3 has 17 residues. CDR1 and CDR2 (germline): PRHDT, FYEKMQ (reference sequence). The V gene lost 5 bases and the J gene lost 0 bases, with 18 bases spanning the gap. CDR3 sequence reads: CASSPPRDQTSTDTQYF. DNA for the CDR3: TGTGCCAGCAGCCCCCCCAGGGACCAAACTAGCACAGATACGCAGTATTTT.

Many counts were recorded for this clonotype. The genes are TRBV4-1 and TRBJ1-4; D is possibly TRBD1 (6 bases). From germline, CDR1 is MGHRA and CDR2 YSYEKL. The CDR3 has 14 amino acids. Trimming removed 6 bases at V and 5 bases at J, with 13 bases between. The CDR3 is CASSLDRKNEKLFF. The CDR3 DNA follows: TGCGCCAGCAGTCTCGACAGGAAGAATGAAAAACTGTTTTTT.

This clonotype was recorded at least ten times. CDR3 protein: CASSLGGLAGDEQFF. The CDR3 nucleotides are TGTGCCAGCAGCTTAGGGGGACTAGCGGGTGATGAGCAGTTCTTC. This chain connects TRBV7-2 to TRBJ2-1; TRBD2 matches at 12 bases. There are 15 residues in the CDR3. Germline V gene lookup returns CDR1 SGHTA and CDR2 FQGNSA. Trimming removed 1 base from V and 8 bases from J; junction bases left unmatched: 3.

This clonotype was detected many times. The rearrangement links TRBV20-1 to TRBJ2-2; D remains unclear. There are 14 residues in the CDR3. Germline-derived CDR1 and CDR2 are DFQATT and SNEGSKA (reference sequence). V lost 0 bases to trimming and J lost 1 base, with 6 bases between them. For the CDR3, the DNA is TGCAGTGCTAGAGAGGTGGGGAACACCGGGGAGCTGTTTTTT. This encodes CSAREVGNTGELFF.

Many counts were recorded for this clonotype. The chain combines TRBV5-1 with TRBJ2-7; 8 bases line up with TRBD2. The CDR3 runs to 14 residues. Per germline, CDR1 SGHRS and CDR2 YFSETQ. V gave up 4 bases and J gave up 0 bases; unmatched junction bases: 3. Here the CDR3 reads CASSPGLGSYEQYF. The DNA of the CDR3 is TGCGCCAGCAGCCCGGGACTAGGCTCCTACGAGCAGTACTTC.

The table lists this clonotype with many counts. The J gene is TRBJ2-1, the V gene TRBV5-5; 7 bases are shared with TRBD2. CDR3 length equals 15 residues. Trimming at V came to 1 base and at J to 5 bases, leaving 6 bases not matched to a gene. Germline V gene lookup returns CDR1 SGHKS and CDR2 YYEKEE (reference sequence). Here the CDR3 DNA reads TGTGCCAGCAGCTTGTATCCTAGCGGAGACAATGAGCAGTTCTTC. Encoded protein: CASSLYPSGDNEQFF.

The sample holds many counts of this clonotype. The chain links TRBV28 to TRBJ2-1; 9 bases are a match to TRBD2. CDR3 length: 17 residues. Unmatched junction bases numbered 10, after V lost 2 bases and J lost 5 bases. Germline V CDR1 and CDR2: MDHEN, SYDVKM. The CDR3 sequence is CASSLPVSGRTDNEQFF. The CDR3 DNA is TGTGCCAGCAGTTTACCGGTTAGCGGGAGAACCGACAATGAGCAGTTCTTC.

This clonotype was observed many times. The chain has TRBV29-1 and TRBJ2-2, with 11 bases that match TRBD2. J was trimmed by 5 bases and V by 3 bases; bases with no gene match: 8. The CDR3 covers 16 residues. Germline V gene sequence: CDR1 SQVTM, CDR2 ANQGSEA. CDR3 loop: CSVEPSGRSGTGELFF. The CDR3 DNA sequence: TGCAGCGTTGAGCCTAGCGGGAGGAGTGGTACCGGGGAGCTGTTTTTT.

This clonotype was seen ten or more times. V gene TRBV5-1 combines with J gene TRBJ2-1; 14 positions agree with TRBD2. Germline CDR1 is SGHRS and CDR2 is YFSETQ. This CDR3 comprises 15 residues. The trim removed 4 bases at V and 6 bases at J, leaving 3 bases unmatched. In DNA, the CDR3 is TGCGCCAGCAGCCCTGGGACTAGCGGGAGCAATGAGCAGTTCTTC. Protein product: CASSPGTSGSNEQFF.

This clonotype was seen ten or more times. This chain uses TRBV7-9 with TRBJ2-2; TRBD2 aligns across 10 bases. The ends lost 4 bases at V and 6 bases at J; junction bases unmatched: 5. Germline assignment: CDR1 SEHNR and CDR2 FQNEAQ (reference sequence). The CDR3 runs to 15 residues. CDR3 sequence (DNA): TGTGCCAGCAGCTATCTAGCGGGAGAAGCCGGGGAGCTGTTTTTT. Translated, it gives CASSYLAGEAGELFF.

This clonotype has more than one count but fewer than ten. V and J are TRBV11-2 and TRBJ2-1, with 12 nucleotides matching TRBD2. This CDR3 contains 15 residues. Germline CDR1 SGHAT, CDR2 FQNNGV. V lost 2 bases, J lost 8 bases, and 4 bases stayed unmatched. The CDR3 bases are TGTGCCAGCAGCTTAACTAGCGGGAGGTTTTATGAGCAGTTCTTC. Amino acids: CASSLTSGRFYEQFF.

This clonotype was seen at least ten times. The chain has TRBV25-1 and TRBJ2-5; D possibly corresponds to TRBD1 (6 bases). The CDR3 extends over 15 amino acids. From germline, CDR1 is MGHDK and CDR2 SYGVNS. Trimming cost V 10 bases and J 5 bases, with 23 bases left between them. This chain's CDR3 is CATLGHNPMGETQYF. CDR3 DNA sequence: TGTGCCACCCTGGGACATAACCCAATGGGGGAGACCCAGTACTTC.

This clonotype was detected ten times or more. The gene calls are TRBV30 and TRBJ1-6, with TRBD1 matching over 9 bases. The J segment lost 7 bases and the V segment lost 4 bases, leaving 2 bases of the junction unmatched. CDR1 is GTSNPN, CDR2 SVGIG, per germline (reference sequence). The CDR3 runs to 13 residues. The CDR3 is CAWTGQGNSPLHF. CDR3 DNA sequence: TGTGCCTGGACGGGACAGGGCAATTCACCCCTCCACTTT.

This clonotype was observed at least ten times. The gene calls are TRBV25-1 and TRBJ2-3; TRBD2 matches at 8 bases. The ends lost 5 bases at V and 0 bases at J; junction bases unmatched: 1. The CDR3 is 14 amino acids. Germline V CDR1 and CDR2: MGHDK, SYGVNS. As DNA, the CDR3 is TGTGCCAGCAGTACGGGGGGGAGCACAGATACGCAGTATTTT. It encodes CASSTGGSTDTQYF.

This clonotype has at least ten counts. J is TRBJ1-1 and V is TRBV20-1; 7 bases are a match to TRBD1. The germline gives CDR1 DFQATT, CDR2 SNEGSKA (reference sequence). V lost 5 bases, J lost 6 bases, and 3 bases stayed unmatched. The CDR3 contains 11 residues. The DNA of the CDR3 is TGCAGTGCTGGCAGGGGGGCTGAAGCTTTCTTT. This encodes CSAGRGAEAFF.

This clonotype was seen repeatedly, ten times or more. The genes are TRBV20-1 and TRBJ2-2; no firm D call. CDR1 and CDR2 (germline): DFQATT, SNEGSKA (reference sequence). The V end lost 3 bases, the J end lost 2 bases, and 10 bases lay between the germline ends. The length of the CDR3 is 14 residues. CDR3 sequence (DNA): TGCAGTGCTAGCAGGTCCACTAACACCGGGGAGCTGTTTTTT. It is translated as CSASRSTNTGELFF.

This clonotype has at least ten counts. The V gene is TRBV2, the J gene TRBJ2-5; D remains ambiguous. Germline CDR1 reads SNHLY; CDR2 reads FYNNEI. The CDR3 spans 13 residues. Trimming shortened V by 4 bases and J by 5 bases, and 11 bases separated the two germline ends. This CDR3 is CASSAERSETQYF. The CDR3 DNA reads TGTGCCAGCAGTGCGGAGAGATCGGAGACCCAGTACTTC.

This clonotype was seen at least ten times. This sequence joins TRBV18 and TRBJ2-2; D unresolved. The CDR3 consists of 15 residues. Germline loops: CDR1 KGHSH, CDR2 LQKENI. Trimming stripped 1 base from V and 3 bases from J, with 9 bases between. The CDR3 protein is CASSPRAEYTGELFF. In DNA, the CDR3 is TGTGCCAGCTCACCACGGGCGGAGTACACCGGGGAGCTGTTTTTT.

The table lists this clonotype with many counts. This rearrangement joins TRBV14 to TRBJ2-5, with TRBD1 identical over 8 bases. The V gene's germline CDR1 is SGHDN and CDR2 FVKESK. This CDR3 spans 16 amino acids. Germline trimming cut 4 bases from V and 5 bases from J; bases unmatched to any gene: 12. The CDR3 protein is CASSRYAGTGLETQYF. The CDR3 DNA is TGTGCCAGCAGCCGCTACGCCGGGACAGGACTTGAGACCCAGTACTTC.

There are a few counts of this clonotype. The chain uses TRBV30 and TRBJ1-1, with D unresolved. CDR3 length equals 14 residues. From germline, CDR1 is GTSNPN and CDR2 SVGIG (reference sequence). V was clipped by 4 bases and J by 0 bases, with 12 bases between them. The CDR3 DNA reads TGTGCCTGGAAGGAGGGCAGCATGAACACTGAAGCTTTCTTT. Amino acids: CAWKEGSMNTEAFF.

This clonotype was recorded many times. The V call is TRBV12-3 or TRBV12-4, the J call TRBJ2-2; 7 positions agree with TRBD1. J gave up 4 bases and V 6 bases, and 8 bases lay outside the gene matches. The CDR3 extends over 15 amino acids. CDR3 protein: CASSMDRRSTGELFF. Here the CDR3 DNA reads TGTGCCAGCAGCATGGACAGGAGGAGCACCGGGGAGCTGTTTTTT.

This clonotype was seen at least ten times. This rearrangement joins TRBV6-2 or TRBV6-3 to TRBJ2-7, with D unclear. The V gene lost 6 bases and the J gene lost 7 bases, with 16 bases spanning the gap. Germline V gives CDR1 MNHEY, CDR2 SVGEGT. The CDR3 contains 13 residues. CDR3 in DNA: TGTGCCAGCAGATCGCTCGTCTTGGGGGAGCAGTACGTC. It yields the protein CASRSLVLGEQYV.

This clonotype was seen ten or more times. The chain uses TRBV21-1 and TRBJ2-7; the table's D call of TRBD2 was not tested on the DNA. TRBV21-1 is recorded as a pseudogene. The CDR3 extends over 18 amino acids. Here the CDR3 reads CASSKWGGGQGLASEQYV. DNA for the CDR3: TGTGCCAGCAGCAAATGGGGGGGCGGACAGGGACTAGCGAGCGAGCAGTACGTC.

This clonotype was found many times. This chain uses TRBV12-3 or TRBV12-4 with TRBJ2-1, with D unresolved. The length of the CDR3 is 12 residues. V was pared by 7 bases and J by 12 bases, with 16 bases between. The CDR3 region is CASKKSPPGQFF. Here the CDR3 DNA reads TGTGCCAGCAAGAAAAGCCCACCTGGGCAGTTCTTC.